These T cell receptor beta chains were read from a single sample in a study of blood T cells in healthy people across ages. TCRdb passed the 5' RACE reads through MiXCR, listing each CDR3 protein once. The table has about 750,000 distinct CDR3 sequences, about 53% seen once. Sequencing was carried out using blood. Source of these receptors: a man at least 80 years old in good health. Both conserved end residues are part of each CDR3. Each record gives: V gene, D gene, J gene, clone size, CDR3 DNA, CDR3 protein. The D gene is left open where the match is weak. The size entry is marked missing in some rows and otherwise reads once, few, many or a size class.

TRBV29-1,TRBD2,TRBJ2-7,-,TGCAGCGTTACCGGTACTAGCGGCATGGCCCACGAGCAGTACTTC,CSVTGTSGMAHEQYF
TRBV18,TRBD1,TRBJ2-1,-,TGTGCCAGCTCAAGGAGGACAGGGGACTTTTACAATGAGCAGTTCTTC,CASSRRTGDFYNEQFF
TRBV20-1,-,TRBJ2-1,few,TGCAGTGCTAGTCAAGACAGCGGAAAGCAGTTCTTC,CSASQDSGKQFF
TRBV12-3/TRBV12-4,-,TRBJ2-6,once,TGTGCCAGCAGTTTAGCGCTCCCCTCTGGGGCCAACGTCCTGACTTTC,CASSLALPSGANVLTF
TRBV21-1,-,TRBJ2-7,-,TGTGCCAGCAGCATGGACTTTCCCCTCTACGAGCAGTACTTC,CASSMDFPLYEQYF
TRBV7-8,TRBD2,TRBJ2-3,-,TGTGCCAGCAGCTCACCTAGCGGGAGATTCGCAGATACGCAGTATTTT,CASSSPSGRFADTQYF
TRBV28,TRBD2,TRBJ2-3,-,TGTGCCAGCAGCTATTATAGCGGGACCTCCGGAGATACGCAGTATTTT,CASSYYSGTSGDTQYF
TRBV6-5,TRBD2,TRBJ2-1,-,TGTGCCAGCAGCACCACTAGCGCCCCGTGGGGTGAGCAGTTCTTC,CASSTTSAPWGEQFF
TRBV3-1,-,TRBJ2-1,few,TGTGCCAGCAGCCAAGACAGGGCCTACTCCTCTATCAATGAGCAGTTCTTC,CASSQDRAYSSINEQFF
TRBV4-1,-,TRBJ2-1,-,TGCGCCAGCAGCCAAGACAGTGGGAGCTTGAGCAGTGAGCAGTTCTTC,CASSQDSGSLSSEQFF
TRBV6-4,TRBD2,TRBJ2-1,-,TGTGCCAGCATGGTCTCCCCGGGGGGCAATGAGCAGTTCTTC,CASMVSPGGNEQFF
TRBV11-2,-,TRBJ2-3,few,TGTGCCAGCAGCCGCATGATGGGGGGAGCAGATACGCAGTATTTT,CASSRMMGGADTQYF
TRBV20-1,-,TRBJ1-5,-,TGCAGTGCTAGAGTCGGCGGAGAGGGGACTCAGCCCCAGCATTTT,CSARVGGEGTQPQHF
TRBV18,-,TRBJ2-4,-,TGTGCCAGCTCACACCCGGGACAAACCGCCAAAAACATTCAGTACTTC,CASSHPGQTAKNIQYF
TRBV25-1,-,TRBJ1-6,-,TGTGCCAGCAGCCAGGGGTTGGATAACTCACCCCTCCACTTT,CASSQGLDNSPLHF
TRBV12-3/TRBV12-4,-,TRBJ1-2,many,TGTGCCAGCAGTTCGACCAGAGAAGGCTACACCTTC,CASSSTREGYTF
TRBV9,TRBD1,TRBJ2-1,-,TGTGCCAGCAGCGTAGGGACCGGGACAGGGCCTGGAGAGCAGTTCTTC,CASSVGTGTGPGEQFF
TRBV20-1,-,TRBJ1-2,-,TGCAGTGCCACCCGACCGGGCGGCTACACCTTC,CSATRPGGYTF
TRBV28,-,TRBJ1-6,-,TGTGCCAGCAGTCCGACCGTGAGCCCCAGCTCCTATAATTCACCCCTCCACTTT,CASSPTVSPSSYNSPLHF
TRBV10-3,-,TRBJ2-7,-,TGTGCCATCATTGGACACCTCTACGAGCAGTACTTC,CAIIGHLYEQYF
TRBV2,-,TRBJ2-3,-,TGTGCCAGCAGTGAACGCTCCAGATACGCGTATTTT,CASSERSRYAYF
TRBV30,TRBD1,TRBJ1-2,once,TGTGCCTGGAGTGCCCGACAGGGCTATGGCTACACCTTC,CAWSARQGYGYTF
TRBV20-1,-,TRBJ2-7,-,TGCAGTGCCCCCCCCGCGGGTGGCTCCTACGAGCAGTACTTC,CSAPPAGGSYEQYF
TRBV2,-,TRBJ2-7,many,TGTGCCAGCAGTGAACGATACGAGCAGTACTTC,CASSERYEQYF
TRBV12-3/TRBV12-4,TRBD1,TRBJ2-7,-,TGTGCCAGCAGTTCCGCCGGGACAGGATACGAGCAGTACTTC,CASSSAGTGYEQYF
TRBV18,-,TRBJ2-1,once,TGTGCCAGCTCACCACCGACGGGACCACTCTACAATGAGCAGTTCTTC,CASSPPTGPLYNEQFF
TRBV5-1,TRBD1,TRBJ2-1,-,TGCGCCAGCAGCTTGACAGGGGCCGACCCCCACAATGAGCAGTTCTTC,CASSLTGADPHNEQFF
TRBV11-2,TRBD1,TRBJ2-5,few,TGTGCCAGCAGCTCGACAGGGGTAGAGACCCAGTACTTC,CASSSTGVETQYF
TRBV2,TRBD1,TRBJ1-2,-,TGTGCCAGCCTCCCAAGACAGGGGCTGGGGCTCCCTAACTATGGCTACACCTTC,CASLPRQGLGLPNYGYTF
TRBV6-5,TRBD2,TRBJ2-3,-,TGTGCCAGCAGTTACGGTCTAGCGGCCTTTGCAGATACGCAGTATTTT,CASSYGLAAFADTQYF
TRBV6-2/TRBV6-3,-,TRBJ2-7,-,TGTGCCAGCAGTTCGGCAAACCCCTACGAGCAGTACTTC,CASSSANPYEQYF
TRBV6-5,-,TRBJ2-4,-,TGTGCCAGCGCCCCAACGAGTGACCTAGCCAAAAACATTCAGTACTTC,CASAPTSDLAKNIQYF
TRBV20-1,-,TRBJ1-1,few,TGCAGTGCTAGAGTTCTCCCCGTGGGAGCGTACACTGAAGCTTTCTTT,CSARVLPVGAYTEAFF
TRBV5-1,-,TRBJ2-6,-,TGCGCCAGCAGCTTGGCGGTGCCTGGGGCCAACGTCCTGACTTTC,CASSLAVPGANVLTF
TRBV21-1,-,TRBJ1-6,-,TGTGCCAGCAGCAAAGGGGGGAAGGGGGCCCCGGACGTCCACTTT,CASSKGGKGAPDVHF
TRBV5-1,-,TRBJ2-2,-,TGCGCCAGCAGCGCGGGACAGTCGAAGGCCGGGGAGCTGTTTTTT,CASSAGQSKAGELFF
TRBV20-1,TRBD2,TRBJ2-5,-,TGCAGTGCTAGAGCCCCCGGACTAGCGGGAGTAGAGACCCAGTACTTC,CSARAPGLAGVETQYF
TRBV20-1,TRBD1,TRBJ2-7,-,TGCAGTGCTAGCGGACAGGGGGCAGGCAGGTACCCCTACGAGCAGTACTTC,CSASGQGAGRYPYEQYF
TRBV20-1,-,TRBJ2-7,once,TGCAGTGCCAGGTCTGGTAGCGAGAGAGGAGCCTACGAGCAGTACTTC,CSARSGSERGAYEQYF
TRBV7-2,TRBD1,TRBJ2-4,-,TGTGCCAGCAGCGCGCGCGGGACAGGGAAGGGGGCGGACATTCAGTACTTC,CASSARGTGKGADIQYF
TRBV21-1,-,TRBJ2-7,-,TGTGCCAGCGGGACGTATTATGGTGGTCAGATATCAATTGAGCAGTACTTC,CASGTYYGGQISIEQYF
TRBV15,TRBD1,TRBJ2-1,-,TGTGCCACCAGCAGAGAGGCGACAGGGCTCAACAATGAGCAGTTCTTC,CATSREATGLNNEQFF
TRBV28,TRBD1,TRBJ2-1,-,TGTGCCAGCAGATCAACCGGACAGGGAATTGGCAATGAGCAGTTCTTC,CASRSTGQGIGNEQFF
TRBV5-1,-,TRBJ2-7,-,TGCGCCAGCAGCGAGCAGGCGGCGGCTTCCTACGAGCAGTACTTC,CASSEQAAASYEQYF
TRBV3-1,-,TRBJ1-2,-,TGTGCCAGCAGCCAAGGTCAGGGTTACTATGGCTACACCTTC,CASSQGQGYYGYTF
TRBV15,TRBD2,TRBJ2-1,few,TGTGCCACCAGCAGAGCGGGTAGCGGGGGGAATGAGCAGTTCTTC,CATSRAGSGGNEQFF
TRBV7-6,-,TRBJ1-1,-,TGTGCCGGCAGCTTAGCCCCCGGGTTGGACACTGAAGCTTTCTTT,CAGSLAPGLDTEAFF
TRBV29-1,-,TRBJ2-1,-,TGCAGCGTTGATGACGCGCTTGGGCAGTTCTTC,CSVDDALGQFF
TRBV13,TRBD1,TRBJ1-1,-,TGTGCCAGCAGCTTGGGACAGGGGGCGAGGGCTTATGGCACTGAAGCTTTCTTT,CASSLGQGARAYGTEAFF
TRBV9,-,TRBJ2-7,few,TGTGCCAGCGGCAAGGGCGGTCCAGGGAACGAGCAGTACTTC,CASGKGGPGNEQYF
TRBV18,-,TRBJ2-1,-,TGTGCCAGCTCACCACTTGCAGCACCAAATGAGCAGTTCTTC,CASSPLAAPNEQFF
TRBV5-1,TRBD1,TRBJ1-4,few,TGCGCCAGCAGCTCCGGAGACAGGGCTAATGAAAAACTGTTTTTT,CASSSGDRANEKLFF
TRBV3-1,-,TRBJ2-3,few,TGTGCCAGCAGCCAAGCCCTCTCCAGTGCAGATACGCAGTATTTT,CASSQALSSADTQYF
TRBV9,TRBD1,TRBJ2-2,-,TGTGCCAGCGGACGGACAGGGCTGGCCGGGGAGCTGTTTTTT,CASGRTGLAGELFF
TRBV20-1,TRBD2,TRBJ2-5,once,TGCAGTGCTAGGGATAGCGGGAGGGGGAAGACCCAGTACTTC,CSARDSGRGKTQYF